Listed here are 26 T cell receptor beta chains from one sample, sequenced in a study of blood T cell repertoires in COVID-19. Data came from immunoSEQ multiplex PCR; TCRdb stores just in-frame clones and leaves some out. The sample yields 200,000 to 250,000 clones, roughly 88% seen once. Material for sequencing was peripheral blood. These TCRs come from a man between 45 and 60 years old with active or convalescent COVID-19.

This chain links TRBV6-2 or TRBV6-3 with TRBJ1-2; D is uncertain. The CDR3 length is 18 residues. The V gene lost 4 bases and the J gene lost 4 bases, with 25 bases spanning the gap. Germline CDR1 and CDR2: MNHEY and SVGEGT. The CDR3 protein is CASSSSPTGVVWAYGYTF. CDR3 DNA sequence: TGTGCCAGCAGTTCATCCCCTACCGGGGTGGTTTGGGCCTATGGCTACACCTTC.

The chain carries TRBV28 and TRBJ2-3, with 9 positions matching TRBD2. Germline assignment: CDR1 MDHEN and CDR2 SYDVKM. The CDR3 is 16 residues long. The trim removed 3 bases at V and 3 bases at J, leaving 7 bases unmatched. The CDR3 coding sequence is TGTGCCAGCAGTTTCCCAGCGGGAGGAGTGACAGATACGCAGTATTTT. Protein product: CASSFPAGGVTDTQYF.

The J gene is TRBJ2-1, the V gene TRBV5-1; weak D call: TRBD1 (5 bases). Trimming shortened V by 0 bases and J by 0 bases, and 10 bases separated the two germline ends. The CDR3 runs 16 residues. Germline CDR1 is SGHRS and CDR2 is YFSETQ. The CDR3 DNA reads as TGCGCCAGCAGCTTGGAAGGGGCGGTCTCCTACAATGAGCAGTTCTTC. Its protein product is CASSLEGAVSYNEQFF.

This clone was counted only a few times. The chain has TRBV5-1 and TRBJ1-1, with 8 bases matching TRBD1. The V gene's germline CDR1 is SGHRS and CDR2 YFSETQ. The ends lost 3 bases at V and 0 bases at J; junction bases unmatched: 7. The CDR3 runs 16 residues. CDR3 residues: CASSSLQGGLNTEAFF. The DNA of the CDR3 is TGCGCCAGCAGCTCATTACAGGGGGGATTGAACACTGAAGCTTTCTTT.

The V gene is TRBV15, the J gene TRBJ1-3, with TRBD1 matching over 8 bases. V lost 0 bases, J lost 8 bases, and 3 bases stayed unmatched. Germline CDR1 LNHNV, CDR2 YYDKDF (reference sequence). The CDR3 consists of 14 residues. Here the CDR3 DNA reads TGTGCCACCAGCAGAGACCGACAGGGGCACACCATATATTTT. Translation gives CATSRDRQGHTIYF.

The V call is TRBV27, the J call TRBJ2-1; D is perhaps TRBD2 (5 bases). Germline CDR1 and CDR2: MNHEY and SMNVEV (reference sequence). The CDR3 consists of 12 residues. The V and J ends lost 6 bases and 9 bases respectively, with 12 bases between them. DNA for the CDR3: TGTGCCAGCAGCCCATTCCGGGGTGAGCAGTTCTTC. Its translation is CASSPFRGEQFF.

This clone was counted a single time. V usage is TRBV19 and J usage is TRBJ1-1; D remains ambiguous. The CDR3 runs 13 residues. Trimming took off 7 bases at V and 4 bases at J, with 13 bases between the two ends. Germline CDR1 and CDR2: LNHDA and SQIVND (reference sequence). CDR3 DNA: TGTGCCAGTAAGCGGGGTCCGGGCACTGAAGCTTTCTTT. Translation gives CASKRGPGTEAFF.

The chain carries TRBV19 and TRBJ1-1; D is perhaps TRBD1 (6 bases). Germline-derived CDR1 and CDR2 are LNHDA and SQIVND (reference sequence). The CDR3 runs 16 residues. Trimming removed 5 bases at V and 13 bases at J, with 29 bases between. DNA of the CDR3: TGTGCCAGTAGTTCAGGAGGGTTTCGGGGGGCCGGTAGGAATTTCTTT. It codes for CASSSGGFRGAGRNFF.

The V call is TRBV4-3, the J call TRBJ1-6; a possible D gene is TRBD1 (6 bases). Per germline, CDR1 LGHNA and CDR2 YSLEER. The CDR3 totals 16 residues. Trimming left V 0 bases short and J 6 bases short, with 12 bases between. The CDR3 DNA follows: TGCGCCAGCAGCCAAGATCGAAACAGGGTTAATTCACCCCTCCACTTT. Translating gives CASSQDRNRVNSPLHF.

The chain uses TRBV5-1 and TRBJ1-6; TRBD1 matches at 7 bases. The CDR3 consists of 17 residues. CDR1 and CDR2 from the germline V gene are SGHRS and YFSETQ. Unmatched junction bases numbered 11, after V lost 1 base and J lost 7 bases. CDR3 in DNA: TGCGCCAGCAGCTTGAGCTCTTGGCAGGGGGTAAATTCACCCCTCCACTTT. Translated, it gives CASSLSSWQGVNSPLHF.

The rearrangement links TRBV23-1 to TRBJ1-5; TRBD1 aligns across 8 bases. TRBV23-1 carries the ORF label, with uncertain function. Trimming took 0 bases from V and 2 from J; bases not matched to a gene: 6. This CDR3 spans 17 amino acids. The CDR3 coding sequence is TGCGCCAGCAGTCAATCTCACAGGGGGTACGGCAATCAGCCCCAGCATTTT. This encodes CASSQSHRGYGNQPQHF.

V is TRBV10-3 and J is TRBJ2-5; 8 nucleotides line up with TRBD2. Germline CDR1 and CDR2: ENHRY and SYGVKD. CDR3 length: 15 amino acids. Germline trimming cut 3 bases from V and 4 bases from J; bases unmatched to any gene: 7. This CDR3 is CAISDQAGARETQYF. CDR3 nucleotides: TGTGCCATCAGTGATCAAGCGGGAGCGAGAGAGACCCAGTACTTC.

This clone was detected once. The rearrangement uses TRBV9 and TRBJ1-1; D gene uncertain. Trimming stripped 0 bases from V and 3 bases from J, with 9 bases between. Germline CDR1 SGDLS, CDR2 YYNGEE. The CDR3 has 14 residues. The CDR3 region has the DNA TGTGCCAGCAGCGTAGTAGAAGCCCACACTGAAGCTTTCTTT. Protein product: CASSVVEAHTEAFF.

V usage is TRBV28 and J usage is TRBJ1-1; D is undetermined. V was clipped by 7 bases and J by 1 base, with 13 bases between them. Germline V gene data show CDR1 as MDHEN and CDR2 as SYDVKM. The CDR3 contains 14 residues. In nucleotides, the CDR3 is TGTGCCAGCAAGGTGGGCGCCAGGAACACTGAAGCTTTCTTT. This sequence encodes CASKVGARNTEAFF.

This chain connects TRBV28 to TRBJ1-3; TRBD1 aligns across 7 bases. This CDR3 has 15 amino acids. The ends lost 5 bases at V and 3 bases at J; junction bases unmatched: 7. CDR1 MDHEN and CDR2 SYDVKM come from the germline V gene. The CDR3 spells CASSADRVYGNTIYF. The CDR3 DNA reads TGTGCCAGCAGTGCCGACAGGGTATATGGAAACACCATATATTTT.

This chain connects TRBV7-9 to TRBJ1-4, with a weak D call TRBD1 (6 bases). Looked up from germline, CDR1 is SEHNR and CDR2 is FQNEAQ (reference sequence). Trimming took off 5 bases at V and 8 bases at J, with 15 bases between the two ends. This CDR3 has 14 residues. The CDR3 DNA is TGTGCCAGCAGCCCTGCAGGGGCCGCGGAAAAACTGTTTTTT. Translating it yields CASSPAGAAEKLFF.

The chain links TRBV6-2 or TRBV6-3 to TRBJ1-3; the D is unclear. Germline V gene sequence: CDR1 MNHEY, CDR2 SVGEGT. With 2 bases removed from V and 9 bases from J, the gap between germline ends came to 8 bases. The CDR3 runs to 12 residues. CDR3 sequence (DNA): TGTGCCAGCAGTTACGGTTTGGCCACCATATATTTT. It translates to CASSYGLATIYF.

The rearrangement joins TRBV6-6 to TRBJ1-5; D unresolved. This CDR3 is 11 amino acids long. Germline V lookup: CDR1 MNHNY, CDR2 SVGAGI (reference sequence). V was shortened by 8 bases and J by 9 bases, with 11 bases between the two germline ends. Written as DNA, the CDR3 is TGTGCCAGCGGGCCTTGGGCGCCCCAGCATTTT. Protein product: CASGPWAPQHF.

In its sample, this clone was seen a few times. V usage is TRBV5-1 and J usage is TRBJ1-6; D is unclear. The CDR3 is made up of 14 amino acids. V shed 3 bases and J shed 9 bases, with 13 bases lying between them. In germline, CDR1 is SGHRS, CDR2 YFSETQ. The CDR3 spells CASSSGSLGSPLHF. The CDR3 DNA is TGCGCCAGCAGCTCCGGGAGTCTGGGTTCACCCCTCCACTTT.

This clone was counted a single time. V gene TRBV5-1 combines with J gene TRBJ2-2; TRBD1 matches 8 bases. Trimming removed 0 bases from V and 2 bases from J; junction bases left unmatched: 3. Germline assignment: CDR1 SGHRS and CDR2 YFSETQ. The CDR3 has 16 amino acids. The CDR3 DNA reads TGCGCCAGCAGCTTGGATGACAGGGGAAACACCGGGGAGCTGTTTTTT. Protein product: CASSLDDRGNTGELFF.

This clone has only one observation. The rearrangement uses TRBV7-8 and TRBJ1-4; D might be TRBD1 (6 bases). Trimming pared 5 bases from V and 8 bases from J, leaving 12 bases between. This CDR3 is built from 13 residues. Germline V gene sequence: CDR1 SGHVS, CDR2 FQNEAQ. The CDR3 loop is CASSPQRGEKLFF. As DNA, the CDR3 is TGTGCCAGCAGCCCTCAGAGGGGGGAAAAACTGTTTTTT.

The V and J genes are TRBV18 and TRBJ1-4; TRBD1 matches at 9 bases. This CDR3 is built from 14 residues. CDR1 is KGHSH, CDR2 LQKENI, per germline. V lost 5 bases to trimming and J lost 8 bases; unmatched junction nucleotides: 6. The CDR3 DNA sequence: TGTGCCAGCTCAGGGGACAGGGAAGGAGAAAAACTGTTTTTT. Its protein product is CASSGDREGEKLFF.

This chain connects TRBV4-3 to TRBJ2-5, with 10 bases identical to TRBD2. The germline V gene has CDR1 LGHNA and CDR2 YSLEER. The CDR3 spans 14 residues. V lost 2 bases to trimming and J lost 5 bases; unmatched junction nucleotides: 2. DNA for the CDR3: TGCGCCAGCAGCCAATCAGCGGGAGGGGAGACCCAGTACTTC. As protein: CASSQSAGGETQYF.

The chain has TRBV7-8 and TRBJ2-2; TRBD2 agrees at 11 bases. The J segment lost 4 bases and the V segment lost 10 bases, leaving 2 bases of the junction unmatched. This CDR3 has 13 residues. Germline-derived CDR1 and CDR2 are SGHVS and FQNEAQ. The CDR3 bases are TGTGCCAATAGCGGGGGGGGCACCGGGGAGCTGTTTTTT. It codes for CANSGGGTGELFF.

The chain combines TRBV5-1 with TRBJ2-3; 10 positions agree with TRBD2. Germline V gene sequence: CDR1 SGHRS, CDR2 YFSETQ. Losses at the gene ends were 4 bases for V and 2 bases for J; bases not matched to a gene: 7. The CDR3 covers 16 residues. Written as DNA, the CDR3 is TGCGCCAGCAGCGTAGGACTAGCGGACTACACAGATACGCAGTATTTT. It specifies CASSVGLADYTDTQYF.

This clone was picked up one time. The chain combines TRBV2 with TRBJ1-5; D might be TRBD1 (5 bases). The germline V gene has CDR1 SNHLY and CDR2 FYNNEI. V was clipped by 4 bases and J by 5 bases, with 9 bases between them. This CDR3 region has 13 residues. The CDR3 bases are TGTGCCAGCAGTGGTGACAGCTATCAGCCCCAGCATTTT. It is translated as CASSGDSYQPQHF.